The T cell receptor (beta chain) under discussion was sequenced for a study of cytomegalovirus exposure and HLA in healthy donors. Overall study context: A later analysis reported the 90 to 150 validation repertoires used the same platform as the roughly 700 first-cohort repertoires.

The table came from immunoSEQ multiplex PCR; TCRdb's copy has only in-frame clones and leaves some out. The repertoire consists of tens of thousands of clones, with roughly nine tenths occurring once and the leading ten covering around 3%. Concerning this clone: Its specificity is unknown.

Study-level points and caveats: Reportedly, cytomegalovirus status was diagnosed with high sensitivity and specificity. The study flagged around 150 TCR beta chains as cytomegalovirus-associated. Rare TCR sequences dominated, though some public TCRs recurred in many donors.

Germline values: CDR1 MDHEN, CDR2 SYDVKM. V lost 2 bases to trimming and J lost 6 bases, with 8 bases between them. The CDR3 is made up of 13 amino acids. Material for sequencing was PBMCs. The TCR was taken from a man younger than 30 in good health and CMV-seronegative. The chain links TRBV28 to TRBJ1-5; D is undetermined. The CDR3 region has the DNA TGTGCCAGCAGTTTAGCGGGGAGTCAGCCCCAGCATTTT. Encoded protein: CASSLAGSQPQHF.